One and the same sample provided the 25 T cell receptor beta chains below, sequenced in a study of shared clonotypes between healthy human individuals (dated by TCRdb to about 2020). The method was the immunoSEQ multiplex PCR assay. In TCRdb, the immuneACCESS table is reduced to in-frame sequences with V and J assigned. These tables do not hold every clone; where another copy was compared, an unresolved V gene accounts for under half, and the others remain unexplained. This sample gives about 2.3 million clones in total; less than 95% of them show up just once. The top ten hold 0.37% of the sample. Sequenced input: naive CD4+ T cells from PBMCs. The cell subset or site tag for this specimen amounts to: CD45RA+ positively selected. These receptors were collected from a man between 18 and 29 years old in good health. Some clones in this sample may be carry-over from other donors' samples.

CDR3 nucleotides: TGTGCCACCAGCAGAGTCTCGGGGCGGATCGATGGCTACACCTTC. Residues: CATSRVSGRIDGYTF. V usage is TRBV15 and J usage is TRBJ1-2; tentatively, D is TRBD1 (5 bases). Per the germline V gene, CDR1 is LNHNV and CDR2 is YYDKDF (reference sequence). Trimming shortened V by 1 base and J by 6 bases, and 15 bases separated the two germline ends. The CDR3 has 15 amino acids.

V usage is TRBV25-1 and J usage is TRBJ2-3; 7 bases are a match to TRBD2. The length of the CDR3 is 14 residues. Trimming cost V 5 bases and J 5 bases; bases outside gene matches: 7. CDR1 MGHDK and CDR2 SYGVNS come from the germline V gene. The CDR3 here is CASSQPGGVDTQYF. As DNA, the CDR3 is TGTGCCAGCAGTCAACCGGGGGGAGTAGATACGCAGTATTTT.

This rearrangement joins TRBV28 to TRBJ1-5, with 7 bases matching TRBD1. This CDR3 has 15 residues. V shed 7 bases, J shed 2 bases, and the junction held 8 bases outside the gene matches. Germline CDR1 is MDHEN and CDR2 is SYDVKM. In nucleotides, the CDR3 is TGTGCCAGCATCAAGGGTGGACAGGGCAATCAGCCCCAGCATTTT. The encoded protein is CASIKGGQGNQPQHF.

This rearrangement joins TRBV5-6 to TRBJ2-1; 7 bases are a match to TRBD2. Germline trimming cut 1 base from V and 2 bases from J; bases unmatched to any gene: 9. CDR1 SGHDT and CDR2 YYEEEE come from the germline V gene. The length of the CDR3 is 17 residues. The DNA of the CDR3 is TGTGCCAGCAGCTTGACCTCAGGGAGGGGAGCCTACAATGAGCAGTTCTTC. Translated, it gives CASSLTSGRGAYNEQFF.

The CDR3 sequence is CAWRPDNEKLFF. CDR3 nucleotides: TGTGCCTGGAGGCCCGACAATGAAAAACTGTTTTTT. The chain recombines TRBV30 with TRBJ1-4, with D uncertain. Germline V gives CDR1 GTSNPN, CDR2 SVGIG (reference sequence). The CDR3 consists of 12 residues. The germline V and J ends were trimmed by 3 bases and 5 bases, with 7 bases remaining between them.

This clone was picked up one time. This chain uses TRBV15 with TRBJ1-5; TRBD1 is a possible D gene (6 bases). CDR1 LNHNV and CDR2 YYDKDF come from the germline V gene (reference sequence). This CDR3 is 17 amino acids long. Trimming removed 0 bases at V and 2 bases at J, with 14 bases between. This CDR3 reads CATSRDPPRGRNQPQHF. For the CDR3, the DNA is TGTGCCACCAGCAGAGATCCCCCCAGGGGCCGCAATCAGCCCCAGCATTTT.

The CDR3 DNA reads TGTGCCAGCAGTTTTGGGTTAGACTATGGCTACACCTTC. Its translation: CASSFGLDYGYTF. The rearrangement links TRBV28 to TRBJ1-2, with unresolved D. This CDR3 has 13 amino acids. The V gene's germline CDR1 is MDHEN and CDR2 SYDVKM. Trimming took off 3 bases at V and 3 bases at J, with 8 bases between the two ends.

This chain uses TRBV6-5 with TRBJ1-5; TRBD1 might be the D (6 bases). The ends were cut back, 4 bases at V and 4 bases at J, with 14 bases in the middle. Germline lookup yields CDR1 MNHEY and CDR2 SVGAGI. The CDR3 extends over 15 amino acids. The CDR3 bases are TGTGCCAGCAGTTGGGGAGGACAGCCTAATCAGCCCCAGCATTTT. Its translation is CASSWGGQPNQPQHF.

The rearrangement joins TRBV29-1 to TRBJ2-7; TRBD2 aligns across 8 bases. The CDR3 has 12 amino acids. V shed 7 bases and J 4 bases; nucleotides not matched to a gene: 6. Germline CDR1 and CDR2: SQVTM and ANQGSEA. The CDR3 DNA is TGCAGCGCCACTAGCGGTTCTTACGAGCAGTACTTC. Its protein is CSATSGSYEQYF.

The rearrangement uses TRBV6-5 and TRBJ2-1, with 10 nucleotides matching TRBD2. CDR1 is MNHEY, CDR2 SVGAGI, per germline. There are 14 residues in the CDR3. Trimming cost V 3 bases and J 7 bases; bases outside gene matches: 3. This chain's CDR3 is CASSYSTSGNEQFF. The CDR3 region has the DNA TGTGCCAGCAGTTATTCGACTAGCGGGAATGAGCAGTTCTTC.

The V call is TRBV6-1, the J call TRBJ2-3; TRBD1 matches at 8 bases. The CDR3 is 14 amino acids. Losses at the gene ends were 7 bases for V and 4 bases for J; bases not matched to a gene: 7. Germline CDR1 and CDR2: MNHNS and SASEGT. The CDR3 reads CASIDRGMADTQYF. The CDR3 nucleotides are TGTGCCAGCATTGACAGGGGCATGGCAGATACGCAGTATTTT.

The rearrangement links TRBV28 to TRBJ1-5, with D hard to call. Germline values: CDR1 MDHEN, CDR2 SYDVKM. This CDR3 comprises 15 residues. Trimming cost V 2 bases and J 2 bases, with 10 bases left between them. Written as DNA, the CDR3 is TGTGCCAGCAGTTTACAGCCGAGGGGCAATCAGCCCCAGCATTTT. Translation: CASSLQPRGNQPQHF.

This chain joins TRBV7-3 and TRBJ2-2; D remains ambiguous. V lost 2 bases and J lost 5, with 9 bases in between. Per the germline V gene, CDR1 is SGHTA and CDR2 is FQGTGA. This CDR3 spans 14 amino acids. In nucleotides, the CDR3 is TGTGCCAGCAGCTTATTTAGCCAAACCGGGGAGCTGTTTTTT. Translation gives CASSLFSQTGELFF.

The chain carries TRBV6-1 and TRBJ1-4; D might be TRBD1 (5 bases). CDR3 length equals 15 residues. Germline CDR1 MNHNS, CDR2 SASEGT. Trimming removed 4 bases from V and 5 bases from J, with 14 bases in between. The CDR3 nucleotides are TGTGCCAGCAGTGGTGGTCGGGGCCGGAATGAAAAACTGTTTTTT. It codes for CASSGGRGRNEKLFF.

The V and J genes are TRBV6-1 and TRBJ2-5, with 12 bases lining up with TRBD2. The ends lost 8 bases at V and 4 bases at J; junction bases unmatched: 2. This CDR3 comprises 13 residues. Looked up from germline, CDR1 is MNHNS and CDR2 is SASEGT. The CDR3 nucleotides are TGTGCCAGCGGGGGACTAGCGGGAGAGACCCAGTACTTC. Its protein is CASGGLAGETQYF.

The V call is TRBV7-2, the J call TRBJ2-3, with D possibly being TRBD2 (5 bases). Trimming stripped 5 bases from V and 0 bases from J, with 12 bases between. CDR1 and CDR2 from the germline V gene are SGHTA and FQGNSA. The CDR3 loop spans 15 amino acids. CDR3 amino acids: CASSVGLGSTDTQYF. CDR3 coding DNA: TGTGCCAGCAGCGTAGGACTGGGGAGCACAGATACGCAGTATTTT.

V and J are TRBV6-5 and TRBJ2-4, with D tentatively TRBD1 or TRBD2 (5 bases each). Trimming shortened V by 2 bases and J by 0 bases, and 11 bases separated the two germline ends. This CDR3 is built from 16 residues. Germline assignment: CDR1 MNHEY and CDR2 SVGAGI. Here the CDR3 reads CASSYTGPLAKNIQYF. As DNA, the CDR3 is TGTGCCAGCAGTTACACGGGGCCACTAGCCAAAAACATTCAGTACTTC.

The chain carries TRBV30 and TRBJ1-2; TRBD1 is a possible D gene (5 bases). Trimming took off 5 bases at V and 11 bases at J, with 15 bases between the two ends. Germline V gene data show CDR1 as GTSNPN and CDR2 as SVGIG (reference sequence). CDR3 length: 11 amino acids. CDR3 nucleotide sequence: TGTGCCTGGGGTGGGGCATCGGATTACACCTTC. Residues: CAWGGASDYTF.

The V and J genes are TRBV18 and TRBJ2-5; D is unresolved. The germline V gene has CDR1 KGHSH and CDR2 LQKENI. This CDR3 region has 13 residues. Trimming cost V 1 base and J 3 bases, with 6 bases left between them. The CDR3 sequence: CASSPQSEETQYF. For the CDR3, the DNA is TGTGCCAGCTCACCACAGTCCGAAGAGACCCAGTACTTC. Full variable domain (missing parts from reference TRBV18 and TRBJ2-5): NAGVMQNPRHLVRRRGQEARLRCSPMKGHSHVYWYRQLPEEGLKFMVYLQKENIIDESGMPKERFSAEFPKEGPSILRIQQVVRGDSAAYFCASSPQSEETQYFGPGTRLLVL.

The rearrangement links TRBV5-1 to TRBJ1-4; tentative D call: TRBD1 (5 bases). The CDR3 consists of 14 residues. Germline CDR1 SGHRS, CDR2 YFSETQ. Trimming left V 3 bases short and J 8 bases short, with 14 bases between. This chain's CDR3 is CASSSGHAEEKLFF. Written as DNA, the CDR3 is TGCGCCAGCAGCTCGGGGCACGCCGAGGAAAAACTGTTTTTT.

The rearrangement joins TRBV5-4 to TRBJ2-2; TRBD2 is a possible D gene (5 bases). Trimming pared 4 bases from V and 7 bases from J, leaving 17 bases between. The CDR3 extends over 15 amino acids. Germline V lookup: CDR1 SGHNT, CDR2 YYREEE (reference sequence). The CDR3 DNA reads as TGTGCCAGCAGCACTTCGGGGTCGCGAAACGGGGAGCTGTTTTTT. Translated: CASSTSGSRNGELFF.

The CDR3 is CASSSAWGSNQPQHF. DNA for the CDR3: TGTGCCAGCAGTTCCGCTTGGGGTAGCAATCAGCCCCAGCATTTT. J is TRBJ1-5 and V is TRBV27; D is uncertain. Germline CDR1 is MNHEY and CDR2 is SMNVEV (reference sequence). Trimming took 4 bases from V and 0 from J, leaving 10 bases between them. This CDR3 is built from 15 residues.

Points on this clone: Additional DNA sequences in this sample encode the identical CDR3. This rearrangement joins TRBV7-3 to TRBJ2-2, with D uncertain. The CDR3 covers 13 residues. V lost 4 bases and J 4 bases, leaving 7 bases between the germline ends. Per germline, CDR1 SGHTA and CDR2 FQGTGA. CDR3 region: CASSSTATGELFF. CDR3 sequence (DNA): TGTGCCAGCAGCTCCACGGCCACCGGGGAGCTGTTTTTT.

J is TRBJ2-7 and V is TRBV29-1, with TRBD1 identical over 9 bases. Germline V lookup: CDR1 SQVTM, CDR2 ANQGSEA. The CDR3 is made up of 13 amino acids. V gave up 7 bases and J gave up 0 bases; unmatched junction bases: 4. The CDR3 protein is CSAGDRASYEQYF. The CDR3 coding sequence is TGCAGCGCGGGGGACAGGGCCTCCTACGAGCAGTACTTC.

The V call is TRBV5-1, the J call TRBJ1-2; D gene ambiguous. The CDR3 covers 13 residues. CDR1 is SGHRS and CDR2 is YFSETQ in the germline V gene. The V end was cut by 2 bases, the J end by 0 bases, with 5 bases between. Written as DNA, the CDR3 is TGCGCCAGCAGCTTAATAGCTAACTATGGCTACACCTTC. The encoded protein is CASSLIANYGYTF.